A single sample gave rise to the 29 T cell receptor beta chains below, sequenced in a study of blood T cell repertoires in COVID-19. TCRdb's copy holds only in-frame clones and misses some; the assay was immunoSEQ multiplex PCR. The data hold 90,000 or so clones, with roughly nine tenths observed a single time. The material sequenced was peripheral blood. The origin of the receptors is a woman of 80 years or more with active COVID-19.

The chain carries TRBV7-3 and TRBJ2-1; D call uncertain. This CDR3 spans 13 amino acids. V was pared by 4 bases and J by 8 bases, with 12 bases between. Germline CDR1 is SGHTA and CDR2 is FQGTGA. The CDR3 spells CASSSLGFDEQFF. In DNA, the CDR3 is TGTGCCAGCAGCTCCCTCGGTTTTGATGAGCAGTTCTTC. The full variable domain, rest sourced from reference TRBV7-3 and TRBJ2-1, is GAGVSQTPSNKVTEKGKYVELRCDPISGHTALYWYRQSLGQGPEFLIYFQGTGAADDSGLPNDRFFAVRPEGSVSTLKIQRTERGDSAVYLCASSSLGFDEQFFGPGTRLTVL.

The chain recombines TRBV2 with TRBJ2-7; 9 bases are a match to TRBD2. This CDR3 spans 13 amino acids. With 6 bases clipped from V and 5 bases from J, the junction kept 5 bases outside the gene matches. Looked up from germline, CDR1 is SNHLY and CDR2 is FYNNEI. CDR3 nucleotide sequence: TGTGCCAGCAGGGGCGGGAGGGGCGACGAGCAGTACTTC. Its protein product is CASRGGRGDEQYF.

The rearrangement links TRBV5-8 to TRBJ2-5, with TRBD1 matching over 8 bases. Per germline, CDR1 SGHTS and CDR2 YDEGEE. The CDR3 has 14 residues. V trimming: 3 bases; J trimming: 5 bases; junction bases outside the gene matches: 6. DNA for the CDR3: TGTGCCAGCAGCTCCAGGGGGCCTTGGGAGACCCAGTACTTC. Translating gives CASSSRGPWETQYF.

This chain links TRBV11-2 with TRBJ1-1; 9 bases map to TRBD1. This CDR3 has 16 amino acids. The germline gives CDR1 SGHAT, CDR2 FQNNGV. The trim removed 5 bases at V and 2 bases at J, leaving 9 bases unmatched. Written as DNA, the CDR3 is TGTGCCAGCAGCCCCCTGGACAGGGGATCAAACACTGAAGCTTTCTTT. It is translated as CASSPLDRGSNTEAFF. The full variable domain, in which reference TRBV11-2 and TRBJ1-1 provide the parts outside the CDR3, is EAGVAQSPRYKIIEKRQSVAFWCNPISGHATLYWYQQILGQGPKLLIQFQNNGVVDDSQLPKDRFSAERLKGVDSTLKIQPAKLEDSAVYLCASSPLDRGSNTEAFFGQGTRLTVV.

The CDR3 here is CASSVTRLTGELFF. CDR3 DNA sequence: TGTGCCAGCAGCGTTACTAGACTCACCGGGGAGCTGTTTTTT. The chain carries TRBV9 and TRBJ2-2; possibly TRBD2 for D (5 bases). The CDR3 is 14 amino acids. Trimming left V 2 bases short and J 4 bases short, with 9 bases between. Germline values: CDR1 SGDLS, CDR2 YYNGEE.

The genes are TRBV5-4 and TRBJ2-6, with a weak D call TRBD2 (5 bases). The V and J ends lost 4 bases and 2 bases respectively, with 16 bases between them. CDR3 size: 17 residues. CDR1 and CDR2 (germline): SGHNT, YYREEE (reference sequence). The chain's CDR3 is CASSKAGRTPGANVLTF. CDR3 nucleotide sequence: TGTGCCAGCAGCAAAGCCGGACGGACTCCTGGGGCCAACGTCCTGACTTTC.

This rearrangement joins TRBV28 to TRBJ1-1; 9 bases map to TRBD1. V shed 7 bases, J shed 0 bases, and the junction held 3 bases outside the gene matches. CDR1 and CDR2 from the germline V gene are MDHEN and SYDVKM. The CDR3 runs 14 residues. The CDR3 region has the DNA TGTGCCAGCAACAGGGGGCCGGTGAACACTGAAGCTTTCTTT. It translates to CASNRGPVNTEAFF.

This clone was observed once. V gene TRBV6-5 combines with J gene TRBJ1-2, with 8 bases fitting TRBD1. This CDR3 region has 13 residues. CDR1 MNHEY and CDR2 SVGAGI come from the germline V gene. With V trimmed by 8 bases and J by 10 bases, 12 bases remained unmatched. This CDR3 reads CASHTPTDRVYTF. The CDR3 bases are TGTGCCAGCCATACACCGACGGACAGGGTCTACACCTTC.

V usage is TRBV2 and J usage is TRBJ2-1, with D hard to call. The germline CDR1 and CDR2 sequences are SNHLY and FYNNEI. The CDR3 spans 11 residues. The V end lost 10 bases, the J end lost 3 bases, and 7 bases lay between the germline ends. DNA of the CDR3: TGTGCCAACAAAAACTACAATGAGCAGTTCTTC. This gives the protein CANKNYNEQFF.

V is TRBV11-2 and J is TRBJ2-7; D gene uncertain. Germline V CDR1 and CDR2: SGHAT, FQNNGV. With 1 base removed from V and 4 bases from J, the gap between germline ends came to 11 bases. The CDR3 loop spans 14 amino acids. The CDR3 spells CASSLVAVGYEQYF. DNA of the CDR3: TGTGCCAGCAGCTTAGTAGCAGTTGGTTACGAGCAGTACTTC.

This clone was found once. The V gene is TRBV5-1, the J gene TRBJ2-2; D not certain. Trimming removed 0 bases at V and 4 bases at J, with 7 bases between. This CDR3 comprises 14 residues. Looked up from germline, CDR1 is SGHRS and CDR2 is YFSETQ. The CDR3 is CASSLDGSTGELFF. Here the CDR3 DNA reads TGCGCCAGCAGCTTGGACGGTAGCACCGGGGAGCTGTTTTTT.

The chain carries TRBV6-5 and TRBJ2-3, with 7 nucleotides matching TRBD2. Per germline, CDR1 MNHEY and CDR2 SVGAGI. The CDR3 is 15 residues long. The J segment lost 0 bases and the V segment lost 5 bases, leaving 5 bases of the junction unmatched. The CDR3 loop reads CASSLGLVSTDTQYF. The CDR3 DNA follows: TGTGCCAGCAGTCTCGGACTAGTGAGCACAGATACGCAGTATTTT.

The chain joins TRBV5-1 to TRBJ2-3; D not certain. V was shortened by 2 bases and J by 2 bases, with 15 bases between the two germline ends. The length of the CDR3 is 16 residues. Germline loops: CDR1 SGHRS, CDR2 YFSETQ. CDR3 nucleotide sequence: TGCGCCAGCAGCTTCGGCCAACAGATATCCACAGATACGCAGTATTTT. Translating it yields CASSFGQQISTDTQYF.

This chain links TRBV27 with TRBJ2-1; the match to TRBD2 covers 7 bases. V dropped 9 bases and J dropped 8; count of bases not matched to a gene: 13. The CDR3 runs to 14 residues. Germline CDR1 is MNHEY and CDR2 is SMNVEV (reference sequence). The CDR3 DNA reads TGTGCCAGTAGAAGGACTAGGATGGTCGATGAGCAGTTCTTC. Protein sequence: CASRRTRMVDEQFF.

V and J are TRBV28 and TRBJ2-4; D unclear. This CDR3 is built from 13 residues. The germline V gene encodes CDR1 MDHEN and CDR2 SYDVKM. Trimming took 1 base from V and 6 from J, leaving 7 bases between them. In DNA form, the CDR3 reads TGTGCCAGCAGTTTATCAGACTTAAACATTCAGTACTTC. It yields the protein CASSLSDLNIQYF.

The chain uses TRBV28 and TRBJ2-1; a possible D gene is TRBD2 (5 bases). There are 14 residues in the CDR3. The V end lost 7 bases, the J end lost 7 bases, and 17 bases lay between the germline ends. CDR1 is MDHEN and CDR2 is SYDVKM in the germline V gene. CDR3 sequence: CASKMARRYNEQFF. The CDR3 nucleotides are TGTGCCAGCAAAATGGCGAGGAGGTATAATGAGCAGTTCTTC.

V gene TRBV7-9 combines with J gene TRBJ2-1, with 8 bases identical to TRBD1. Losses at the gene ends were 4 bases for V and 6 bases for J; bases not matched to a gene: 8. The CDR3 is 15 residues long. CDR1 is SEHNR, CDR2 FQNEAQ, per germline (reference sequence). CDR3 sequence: CASSSGQGLGNEQFF. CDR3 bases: TGTGCCAGCAGCTCCGGACAGGGTTTAGGCAATGAGCAGTTCTTC.

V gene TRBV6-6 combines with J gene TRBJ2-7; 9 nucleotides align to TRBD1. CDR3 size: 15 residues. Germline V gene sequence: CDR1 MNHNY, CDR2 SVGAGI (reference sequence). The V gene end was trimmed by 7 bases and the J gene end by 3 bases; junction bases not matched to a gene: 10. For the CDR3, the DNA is TGTGCCAGCACCATAAGGACAGGGGTGATCTACGAGCAGTACTTC. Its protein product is CASTIRTGVIYEQYF.

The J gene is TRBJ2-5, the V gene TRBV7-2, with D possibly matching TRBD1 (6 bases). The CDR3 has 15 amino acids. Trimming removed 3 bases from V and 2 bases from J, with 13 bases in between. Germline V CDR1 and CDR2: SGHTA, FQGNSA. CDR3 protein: CASSFYGTQQETQYF. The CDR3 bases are TGTGCCAGCAGCTTTTACGGGACACAACAAGAGACCCAGTACTTC.

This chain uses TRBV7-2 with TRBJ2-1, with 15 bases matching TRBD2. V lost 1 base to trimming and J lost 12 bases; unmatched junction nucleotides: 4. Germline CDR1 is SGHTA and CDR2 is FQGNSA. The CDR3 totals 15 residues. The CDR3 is CASSLGTSGRAVQFF. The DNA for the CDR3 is TGTGCCAGCAGCTTAGGGACTAGCGGGAGGGCCGTGCAGTTCTTC.

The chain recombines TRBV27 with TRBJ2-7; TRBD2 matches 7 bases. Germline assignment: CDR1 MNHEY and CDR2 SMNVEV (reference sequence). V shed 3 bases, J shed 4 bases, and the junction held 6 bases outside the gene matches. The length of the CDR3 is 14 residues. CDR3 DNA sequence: TGTGCCAGCAGTTTTGGCGGGAGTGAATACGAGCAGTACTTC. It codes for CASSFGGSEYEQYF.

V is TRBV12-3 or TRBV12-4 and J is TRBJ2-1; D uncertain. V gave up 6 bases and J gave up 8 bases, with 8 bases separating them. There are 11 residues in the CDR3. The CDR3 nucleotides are TGTGCCAGCAGCCTCTCGGATGAGCAGTTCTTC. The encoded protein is CASSLSDEQFF.

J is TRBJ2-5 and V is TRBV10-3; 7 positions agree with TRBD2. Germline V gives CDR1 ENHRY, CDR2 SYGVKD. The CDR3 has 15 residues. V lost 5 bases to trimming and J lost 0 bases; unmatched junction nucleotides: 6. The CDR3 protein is CAISKSGDHQETQYF. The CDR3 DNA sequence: TGTGCCATCAGTAAAAGCGGGGACCACCAAGAGACCCAGTACTTC.

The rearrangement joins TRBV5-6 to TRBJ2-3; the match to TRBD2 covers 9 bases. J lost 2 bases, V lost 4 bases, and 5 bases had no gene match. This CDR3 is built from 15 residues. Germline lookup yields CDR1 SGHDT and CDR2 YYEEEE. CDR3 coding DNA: TGTGCCAGCAGCAAGACTAGCGGATACACAGATACGCAGTATTTT. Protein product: CASSKTSGYTDTQYF. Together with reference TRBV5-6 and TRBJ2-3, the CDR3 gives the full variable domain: DAGVTQSPTHLIKTRGQQVTLRCSPKSGHDTVSWYQQALGQGPQFIFQYYEEEERQRGNFPDRFSGHQFPNYSSELNVNALLLGDSALYLCASSKTSGYTDTQYFGPGTRLTVL.

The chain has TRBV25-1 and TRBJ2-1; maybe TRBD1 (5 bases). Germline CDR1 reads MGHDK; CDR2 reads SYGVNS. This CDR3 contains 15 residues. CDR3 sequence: CASSARRGSYNEQFF. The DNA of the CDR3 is TGTGCTTCTTCAGCGAGAAGGGGCTCCTACAATGAGCAGTTCTTC.

The CDR3 is CASSGSGRSSLNEQFF. CDR3 in DNA: TGTGCCAGCAGCGGCAGCGGGAGGAGCTCTTTAAATGAGCAGTTCTTC. The V call is TRBV9, the J call TRBJ2-1; 9 bases match TRBD2. This CDR3 region has 16 residues. Germline V CDR1 and CDR2: SGDLS, YYNGEE. The V segment lost 3 bases and the J segment 7 bases; nucleotides outside the gene matches: 11.

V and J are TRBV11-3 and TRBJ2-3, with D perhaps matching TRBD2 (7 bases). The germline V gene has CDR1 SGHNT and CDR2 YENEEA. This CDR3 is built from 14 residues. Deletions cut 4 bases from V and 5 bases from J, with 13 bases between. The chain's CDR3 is CASSSRGAGDTQYF. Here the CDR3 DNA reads TGTGCCAGCAGCTCTCGGGGGGCCGGAGATACGCAGTATTTT.

Written as DNA, the CDR3 is TGCAGCGTTGGGGACAGGGCCGCCGGGGAGCTGTTTTTT. It encodes CSVGDRAAGELFF. The rearrangement joins TRBV29-1 to TRBJ2-2; 9 bases map to TRBD1. The V and J ends lost 4 bases and 6 bases, in that order; junction bases with no gene match: 3. This CDR3 has 13 residues. Germline CDR1 SQVTM, CDR2 ANQGSEA.

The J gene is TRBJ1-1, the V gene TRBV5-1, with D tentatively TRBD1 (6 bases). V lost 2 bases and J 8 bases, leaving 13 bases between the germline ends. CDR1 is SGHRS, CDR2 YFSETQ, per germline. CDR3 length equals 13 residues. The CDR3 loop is CASSFSGTSEAFF. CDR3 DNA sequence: TGCGCCAGCAGCTTCTCCGGGACAAGCGAAGCTTTCTTT.